This TCR beta chain was found in a study of cytomegalovirus exposure and HLA in healthy donors. The primer mix had 60 Vbeta and 13 Jbeta primers. As handled by the study authors: An analysis that came later counted tens of millions of unique TCR beta chains, approximately 10 million shared. The method was immunoSEQ multiplex PCR; TCRdb's version includes in-frame clones alone and lacks a portion of them. V and J calls and clone size are those listed in that table; D and trimming were worked out from the DNA. The table includes approximately 160,000 clones, 77% detected once. With respect to this clone: What it recognizes is unknown.

Study outcomes and limitations: Reported performance of the classifier showed diagnosis of cytomegalovirus status with high specificity and sensitivity. Judged likely to be a sequencing artifact was a cluster of highly shared sequence variants. Trimming of TCR beta V- and J-genes showed a link, identified in a later analysis, to a missense DCLRE1C variant.

This TCR was recovered from a woman aged 30 to 39 in good health and CMV-seropositive. Sequenced material: PBMCs.

DNA for the CDR3: TGTGCCAGCAGCTTACAGGGGGTGGTGAGCGGGGGCTACACCTTC. Translation gives CASSLQGVVSGGYTF. The rearrangement links TRBV13 to TRBJ1-2, with 7 bases matching TRBD1. V dropped 2 bases and J dropped 8; count of bases not matched to a gene: 11. The CDR3 runs 15 residues. Germline values: CDR1 PRHDT, CDR2 FYEKMQ (reference sequence).